Listed here are 9 T cell receptor beta chains from one sample, sequenced in a study of cytomegalovirus exposure and HLA in healthy donors. Sequencing was performed with immunoSEQ multiplex PCR; in TCRdb, only in-frame clones are kept and a portion is missing. The table lists about 110,000 clones, approximately 95% of them singletons. The sequenced material came from PBMCs. These receptors were obtained from a woman aged 18 to 35 in good health and CMV-seronegative.

CDR3 in amino acids: CASNRQGVYNEQFF. The CDR3 region has the DNA TGTGCCAGCAACCGACAGGGGGTTTACAATGAGCAGTTCTTC. The J gene is TRBJ2-1, the V gene TRBV9; 9 bases align to TRBD1. The CDR3 extends over 14 amino acids. The J segment lost 4 bases and the V segment lost 6 bases, leaving 5 bases of the junction unmatched. CDR1 SGDLS and CDR2 YYNGEE come from the germline V gene.

The chain couples TRBV19 to TRBJ1-4; D gene uncertain. Germline loops: CDR1 LNHDA, CDR2 SQIVND (reference sequence). This CDR3 contains 14 residues. Trimming removed 3 bases at V and 1 base at J, with 6 bases between. CDR3 nucleotides: TGTGCCAGTAGTATTCTCGGAACTAATGAAAAACTGTTTTTT. Its protein is CASSILGTNEKLFF.

The gene calls are TRBV21-1 and TRBJ1-2; the DNA was not compared with TRBD1, the D call given in the table. TRBV21-1 is a pseudogene segment. This CDR3 is 17 amino acids long. The CDR3 bases are TGTGCCAGCAGCAAAGGGCGGGACAGGAGATATAACTATGGCTACACCTTC. This gives the protein CASSKGRDRRYNYGYTF.

The rearrangement uses TRBV5-4 and TRBJ2-3, with 8 bases lining up with TRBD1. The CDR3 has 14 residues. J lost 4 bases, V lost 7 bases, and 8 bases had no gene match. Germline CDR1 and CDR2: SGHNT and YYREEE (reference sequence). The CDR3 loop reads CASQSLQGADTQYF. CDR3 in DNA: TGTGCCAGCCAAAGCTTACAGGGGGCAGATACGCAGTATTTT.

This sequence joins TRBV7-9 and TRBJ1-4, with D unclear. This CDR3 is built from 14 residues. Trimming left V 3 bases short and J 4 bases short, with 9 bases between. Looked up from germline, CDR1 is SEHNR and CDR2 is FQNEAQ (reference sequence). CDR3 loop: CASSLSVNNEKLFF. The CDR3 nucleotides are TGTGCCAGCAGCTTGTCCGTTAATAATGAAAAACTGTTTTTT. The variable domain in full, with the rest retrieved from reference TRBV7-9 and TRBJ1-4, is DTGVSQNPRHKITKRGQNVTFRCDPISEHNRLYWYRQTLGQGPEFLTYFQNEAQLEKSRLLSDRFSAERPKGSFSTLEIQRTEQGDSAMYLCASSLSVNNEKLFFGSGTQLSVL.

The chain joins TRBV5-1 to TRBJ2-5; D not certain. The CDR3 consists of 14 residues. Germline V CDR1 and CDR2: SGHRS, YFSETQ. The germline V and J ends were trimmed by 0 bases and 5 bases, with 11 bases remaining between them. The CDR3 sequence: CASSLALAGETQYF. CDR3 DNA sequence: TGCGCCAGCAGCTTGGCCCTTGCCGGGGAGACCCAGTACTTC.

This clone was recorded only once. This chain joins TRBV6-6 and TRBJ2-5, with TRBD2 matching 14 bases. The germline gives CDR1 MNHNY, CDR2 SVGAGI (reference sequence). The CDR3 consists of 16 residues. V shed 5 bases, J shed 1 base, and the junction held 3 bases outside the gene matches. The CDR3 reads CASSIGLAGGQETQYF. DNA for the CDR3: TGTGCCAGCAGTATTGGACTAGCGGGGGGCCAAGAGACCCAGTACTTC.

The chain employs TRBV5-4 and TRBJ1-1; D is unclear. The V end lost 5 bases, the J end lost 5 bases, and 13 bases lay between the germline ends. Germline V lookup: CDR1 SGHNT, CDR2 YYREEE (reference sequence). The CDR3 is 13 amino acids. The chain's CDR3 is CASRSGLGTEAFF. CDR3 coding DNA: TGTGCCAGCAGATCCGGTCTAGGAACTGAAGCTTTCTTT.

The CDR3, as DNA: TGTGCCAGCAGCACGGACAGTAACACTGAAGCTTTCTTT. Protein product: CASSTDSNTEAFF. J is TRBJ1-1 and V is TRBV7-6, with a weak D call TRBD1 (6 bases). CDR1 SGHVS and CDR2 FNYEAQ come from the germline V gene. This CDR3 has 13 residues. The ends were cut back, 5 bases at V and 2 bases at J, with 9 bases in the middle.